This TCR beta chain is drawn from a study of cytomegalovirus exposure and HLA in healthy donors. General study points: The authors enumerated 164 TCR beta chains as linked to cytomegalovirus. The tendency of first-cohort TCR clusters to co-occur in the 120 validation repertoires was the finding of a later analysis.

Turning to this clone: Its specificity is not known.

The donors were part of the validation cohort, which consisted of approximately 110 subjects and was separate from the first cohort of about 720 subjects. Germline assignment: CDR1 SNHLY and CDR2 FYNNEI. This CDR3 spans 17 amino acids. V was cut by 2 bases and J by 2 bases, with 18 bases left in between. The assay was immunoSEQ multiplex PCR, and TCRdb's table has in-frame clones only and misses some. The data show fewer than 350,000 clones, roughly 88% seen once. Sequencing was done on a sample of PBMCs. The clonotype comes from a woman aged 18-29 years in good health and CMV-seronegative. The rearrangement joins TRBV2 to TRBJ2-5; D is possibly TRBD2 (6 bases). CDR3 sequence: CASSEFISPSEQETQYF. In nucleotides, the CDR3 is TGTGCCAGCAGTGAATTTATTAGCCCTAGCGAACAAGAGACCCAGTACTTC.